This TCR beta chain was found in a study of shared clonotypes between healthy human individuals. With regard to this clone: Its antigen is unidentified.

Profiling relied on immunoSEQ multiplex PCR, and the TCRdb table lists in-frame clones only, not all of them. Here the sample spans about 1 million clones, approximately 76% being singletons. Study-level results: Generation of non-shared clonotypes was less probable than generation of clonotypes shared by all four donors.

V was trimmed by 4 bases and J by 2 bases, leaving 12 bases between them. The CDR3 has 15 amino acids. Germline V gene lookup returns CDR1 LNHDA and CDR2 SQIVND (reference sequence). The sequence derives from a man aged 18-30 years in good health. The J gene is TRBJ1-5, the V gene TRBV19; no definite D call. The material sequenced was memory CD4+ T cells sorted from blood. The subset is: CD45RA-negative fraction. The CDR3 spells CASSRGNRGNQPQHF. The CDR3, as DNA: TGTGCCAGTAGTAGGGGAAACCGGGGCAATCAGCCCCAGCATTTT.